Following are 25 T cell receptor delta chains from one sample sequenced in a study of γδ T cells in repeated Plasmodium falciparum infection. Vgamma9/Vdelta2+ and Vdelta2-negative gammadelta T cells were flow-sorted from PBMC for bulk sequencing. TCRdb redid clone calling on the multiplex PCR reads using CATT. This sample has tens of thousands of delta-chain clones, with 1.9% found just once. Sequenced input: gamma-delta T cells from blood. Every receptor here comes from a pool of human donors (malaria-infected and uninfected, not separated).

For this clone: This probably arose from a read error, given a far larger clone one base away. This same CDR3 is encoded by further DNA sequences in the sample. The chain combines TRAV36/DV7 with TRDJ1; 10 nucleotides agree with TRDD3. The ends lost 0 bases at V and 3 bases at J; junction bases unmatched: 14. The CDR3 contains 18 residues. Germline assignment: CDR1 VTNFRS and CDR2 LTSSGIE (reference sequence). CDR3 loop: CAVEDVPRTGGLSDKLIF. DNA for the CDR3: TGTGCTGTGGAGGATGTTCCCCGCACTGGGGGATTATCCGATAAACTCATCTTT.

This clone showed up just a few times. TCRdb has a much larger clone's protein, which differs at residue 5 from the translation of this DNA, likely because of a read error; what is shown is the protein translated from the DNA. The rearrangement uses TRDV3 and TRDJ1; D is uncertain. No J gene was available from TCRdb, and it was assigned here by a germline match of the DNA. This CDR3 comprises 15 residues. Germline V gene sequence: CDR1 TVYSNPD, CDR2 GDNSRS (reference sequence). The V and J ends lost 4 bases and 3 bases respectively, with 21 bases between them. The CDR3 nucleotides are TGTGCCTACCGCCCTCCGAGGTTTCACCCCGATAAACTCATCTTT. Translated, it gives CAYRPPRFHPDKLIF. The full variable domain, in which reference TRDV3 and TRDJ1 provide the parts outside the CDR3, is CDKVTQSSPDQTVASGSEVVLLCTYDTVYSNPDLFWYRIRPDYSFQFVFYGDNSRSEGADFTQGRFSVKHILTQKAFHLVISPVRTEDSATYYCAYRPPRFHPDKLIFGKGTRVTVEP.

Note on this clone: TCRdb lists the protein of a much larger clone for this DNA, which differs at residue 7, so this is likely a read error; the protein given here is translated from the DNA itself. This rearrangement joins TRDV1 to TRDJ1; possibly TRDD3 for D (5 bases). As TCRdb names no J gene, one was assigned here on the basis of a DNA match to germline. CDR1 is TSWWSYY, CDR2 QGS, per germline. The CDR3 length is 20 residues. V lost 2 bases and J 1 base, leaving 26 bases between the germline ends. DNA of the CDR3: TGTGCTCTTGGGGAAAACGGCTGGCCATCCTCGGGGGTCCTCACCGATAAACTCATCTTT. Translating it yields CALGENGWPSSGVLTDKLIF.

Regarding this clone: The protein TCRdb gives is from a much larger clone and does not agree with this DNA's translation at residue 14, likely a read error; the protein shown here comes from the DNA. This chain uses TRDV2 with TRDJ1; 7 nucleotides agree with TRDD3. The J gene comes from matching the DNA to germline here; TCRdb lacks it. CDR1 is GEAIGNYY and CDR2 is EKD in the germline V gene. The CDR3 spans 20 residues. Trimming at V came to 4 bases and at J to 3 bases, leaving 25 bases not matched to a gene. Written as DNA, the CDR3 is TGTGCCTGTGAACCTATGGGGATAGAAAGGGTTCCAAGGGGGGCCGATAAACTCATCTTT. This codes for CACEPMGIERVPRGADKLIF.

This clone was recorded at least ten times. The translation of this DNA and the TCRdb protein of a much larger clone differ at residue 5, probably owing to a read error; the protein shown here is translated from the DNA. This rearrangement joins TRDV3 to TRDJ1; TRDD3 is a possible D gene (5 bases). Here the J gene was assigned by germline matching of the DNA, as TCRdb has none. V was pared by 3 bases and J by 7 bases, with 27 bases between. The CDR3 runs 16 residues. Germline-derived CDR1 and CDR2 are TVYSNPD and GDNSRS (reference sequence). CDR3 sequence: CAFTQSEGRGAIKLIF. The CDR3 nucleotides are TGTGCCTTCACCCAATCGGAGGGGAGAGGGGCTATTAAACTCATCTTT.

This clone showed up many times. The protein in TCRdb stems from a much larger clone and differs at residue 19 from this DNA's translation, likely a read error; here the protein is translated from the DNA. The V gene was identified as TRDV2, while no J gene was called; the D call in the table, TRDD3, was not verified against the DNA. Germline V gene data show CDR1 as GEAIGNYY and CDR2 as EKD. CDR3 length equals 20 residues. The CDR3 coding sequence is TGTGCCTGTGACACCGTTGGTGGGGGATACGGGGAACCGTACACCGATAAACTCACCTTT. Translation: CACDTVGGGYGEPYTDKLTF.

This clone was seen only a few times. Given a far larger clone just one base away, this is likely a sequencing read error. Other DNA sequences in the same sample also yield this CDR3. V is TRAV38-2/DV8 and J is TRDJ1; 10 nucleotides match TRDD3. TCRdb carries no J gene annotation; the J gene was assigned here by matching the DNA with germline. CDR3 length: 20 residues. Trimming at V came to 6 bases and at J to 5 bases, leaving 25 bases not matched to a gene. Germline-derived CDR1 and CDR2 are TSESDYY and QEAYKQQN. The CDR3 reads CAYKGPRYWGILPDTDKLIF. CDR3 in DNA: TGTGCTTATAAAGGGCCCCGCTACTGGGGGATCCTTCCCGATACTGATAAACTCATCTTT.

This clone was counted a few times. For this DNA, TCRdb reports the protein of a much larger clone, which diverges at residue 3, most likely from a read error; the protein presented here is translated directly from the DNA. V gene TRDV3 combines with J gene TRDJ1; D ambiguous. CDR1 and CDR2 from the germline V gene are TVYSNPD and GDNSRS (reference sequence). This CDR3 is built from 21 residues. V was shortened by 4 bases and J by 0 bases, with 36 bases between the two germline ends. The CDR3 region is CACTTVPYGSPYHANTDKLIF. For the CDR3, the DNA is TGTGCCTGCACTACTGTACCTTACGGCAGCCCGTATCATGCTAACACCGATAAACTCATCTTT.

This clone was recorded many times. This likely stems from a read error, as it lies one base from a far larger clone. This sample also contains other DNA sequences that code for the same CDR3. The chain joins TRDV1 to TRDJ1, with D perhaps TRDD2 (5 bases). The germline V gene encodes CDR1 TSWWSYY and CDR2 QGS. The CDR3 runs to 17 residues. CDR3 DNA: TGTGCTCTTGGGGAAGCTTTTCCTCCCGAATACACCGATAAACTCATCTTC. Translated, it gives CALGEAFPPEYTDKLIF.

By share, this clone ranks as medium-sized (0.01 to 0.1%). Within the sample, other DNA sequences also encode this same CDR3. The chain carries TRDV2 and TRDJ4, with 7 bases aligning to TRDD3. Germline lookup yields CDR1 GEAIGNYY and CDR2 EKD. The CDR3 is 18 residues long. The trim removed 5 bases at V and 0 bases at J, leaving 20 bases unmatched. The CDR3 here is CACVVCCGLWGPTRPLIF. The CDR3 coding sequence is TGTGCCTGTGTGGTGTGTTGCGGACTCTGGGGGCCAACCAGACCCCTGATCTTT.

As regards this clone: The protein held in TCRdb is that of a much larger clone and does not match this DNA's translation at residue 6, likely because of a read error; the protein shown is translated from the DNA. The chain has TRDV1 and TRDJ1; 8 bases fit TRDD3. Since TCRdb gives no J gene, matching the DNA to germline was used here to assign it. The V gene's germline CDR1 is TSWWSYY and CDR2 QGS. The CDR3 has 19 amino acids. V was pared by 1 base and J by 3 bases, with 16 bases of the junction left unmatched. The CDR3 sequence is CALGERVLLGGADADKLIF. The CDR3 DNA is TGTGCTCTTGGGGAACGCGTCCTACTGGGGGGAGCGGATGCCGATAAACTCATCTTT.

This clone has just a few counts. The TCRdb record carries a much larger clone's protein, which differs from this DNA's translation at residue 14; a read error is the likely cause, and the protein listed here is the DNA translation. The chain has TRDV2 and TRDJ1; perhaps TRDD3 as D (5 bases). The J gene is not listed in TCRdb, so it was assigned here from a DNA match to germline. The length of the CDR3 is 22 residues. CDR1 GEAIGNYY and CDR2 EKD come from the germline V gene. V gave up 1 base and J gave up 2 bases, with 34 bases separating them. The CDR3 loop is CACDTVGSVKTSLRDSTDKLIF. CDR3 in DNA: TGTGCCTGTGACACGGTGGGCTCAGTGAAGACTTCACTGAGGGATTCAACCGATAAACTCATCTTT.

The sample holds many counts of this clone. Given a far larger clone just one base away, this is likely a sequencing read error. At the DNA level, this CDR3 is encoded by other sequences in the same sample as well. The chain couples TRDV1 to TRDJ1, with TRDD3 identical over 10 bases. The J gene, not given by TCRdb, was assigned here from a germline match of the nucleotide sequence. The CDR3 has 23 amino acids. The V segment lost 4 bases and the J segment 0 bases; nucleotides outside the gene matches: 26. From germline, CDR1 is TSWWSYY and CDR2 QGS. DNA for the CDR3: TGTGCTCTTGGGGCGCCCTATGAATTCCTACTCTGGGGGATAGGAGCTTACACCGATAAACTCATCTTT. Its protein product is CALGAPYEFLLWGIGAYTDKLIF.

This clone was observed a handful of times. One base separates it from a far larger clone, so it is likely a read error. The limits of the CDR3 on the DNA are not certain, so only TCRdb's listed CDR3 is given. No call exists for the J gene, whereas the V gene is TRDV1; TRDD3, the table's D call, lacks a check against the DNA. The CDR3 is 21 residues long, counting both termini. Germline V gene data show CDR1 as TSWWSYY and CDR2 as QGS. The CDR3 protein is CALGKVLLWWGIPFYTDKLIF.

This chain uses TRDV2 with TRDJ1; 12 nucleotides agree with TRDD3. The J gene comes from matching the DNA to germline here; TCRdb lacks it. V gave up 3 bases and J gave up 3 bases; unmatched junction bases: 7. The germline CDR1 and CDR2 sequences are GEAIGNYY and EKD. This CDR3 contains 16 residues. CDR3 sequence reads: CACDVLLGDTSDKLIF. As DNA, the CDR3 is TGTGCCTGTGACGTACTACTGGGGGATACCTCCGATAAACTCATCTTT.

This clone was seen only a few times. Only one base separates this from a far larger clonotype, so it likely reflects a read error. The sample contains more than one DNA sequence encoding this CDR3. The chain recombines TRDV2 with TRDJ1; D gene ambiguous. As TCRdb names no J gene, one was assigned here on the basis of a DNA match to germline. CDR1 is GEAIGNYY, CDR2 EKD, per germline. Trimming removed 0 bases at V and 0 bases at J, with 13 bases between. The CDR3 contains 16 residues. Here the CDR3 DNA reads TGTGCCTGTGACACCTTGGTTGGTCCTCACACCGATAAACTCATCTTT. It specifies CACDTLVGPHTDKLIF.

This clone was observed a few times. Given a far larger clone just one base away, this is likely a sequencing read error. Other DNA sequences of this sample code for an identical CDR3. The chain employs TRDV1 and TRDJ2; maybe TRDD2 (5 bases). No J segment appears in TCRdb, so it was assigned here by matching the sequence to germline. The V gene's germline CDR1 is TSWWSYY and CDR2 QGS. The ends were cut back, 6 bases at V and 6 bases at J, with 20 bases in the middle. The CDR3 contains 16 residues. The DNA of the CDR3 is TGTGCTCTTGGTGGTAAGCCCTACCGGCTGTCAGCACAACTCTTCTTT. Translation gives CALGGKPYRLSAQLFF.

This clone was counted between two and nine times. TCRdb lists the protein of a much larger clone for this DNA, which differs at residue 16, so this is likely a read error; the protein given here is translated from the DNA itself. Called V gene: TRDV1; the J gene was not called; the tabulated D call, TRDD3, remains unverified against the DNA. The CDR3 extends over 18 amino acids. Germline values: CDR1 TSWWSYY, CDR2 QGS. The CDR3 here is CALGELIPILLGWDKPIF. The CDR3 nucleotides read TGTGCTCTTGGGGAACTTATCCCTATTCTACTGGGTTGGGATAAACCCATCTTT.

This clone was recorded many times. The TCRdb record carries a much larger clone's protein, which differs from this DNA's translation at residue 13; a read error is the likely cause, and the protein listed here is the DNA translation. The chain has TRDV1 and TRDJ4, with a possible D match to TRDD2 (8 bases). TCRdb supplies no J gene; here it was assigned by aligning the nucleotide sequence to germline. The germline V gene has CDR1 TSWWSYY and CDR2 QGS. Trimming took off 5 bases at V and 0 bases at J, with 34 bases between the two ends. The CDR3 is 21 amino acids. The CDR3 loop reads CALGPYFLHVLGTAMARPLIF. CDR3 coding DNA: TGTGCTCTTGGGCCTTACTTCCTACACGTACTGGGGACCGCAATGGCCAGACCCCTGATCTTT.

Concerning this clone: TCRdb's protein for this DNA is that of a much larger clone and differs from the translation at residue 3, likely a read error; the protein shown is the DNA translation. The CDR3 loop reads CAIGHYIPVFDWGIVDLYTDKLIF. The CDR3 region has the DNA TGTGCTATTGGGCACTACATACCCGTTTTCGACTGGGGGATAGTGGACCTGTACACCGATAAACTCATCTTT. The V call is TRDV1, the J call TRDJ1; 11 positions agree with TRDD3. The J gene, not given by TCRdb, was assigned here from a germline match of the nucleotide sequence. The CDR3 is 24 residues long. From germline, CDR1 is TSWWSYY and CDR2 QGS.

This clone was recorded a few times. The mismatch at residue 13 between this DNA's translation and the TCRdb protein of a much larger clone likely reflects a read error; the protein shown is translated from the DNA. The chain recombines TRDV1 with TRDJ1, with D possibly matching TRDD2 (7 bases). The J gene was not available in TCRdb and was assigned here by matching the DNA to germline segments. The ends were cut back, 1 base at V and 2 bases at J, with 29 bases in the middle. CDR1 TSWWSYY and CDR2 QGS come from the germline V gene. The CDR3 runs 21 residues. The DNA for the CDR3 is TGTGCTCTTGGGGAACCCCGTTTCCTACGTAGGTGGAGGATACCAACCGATAAACTCATCTTT. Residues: CALGEPRFLRRWRIPTDKLIF.

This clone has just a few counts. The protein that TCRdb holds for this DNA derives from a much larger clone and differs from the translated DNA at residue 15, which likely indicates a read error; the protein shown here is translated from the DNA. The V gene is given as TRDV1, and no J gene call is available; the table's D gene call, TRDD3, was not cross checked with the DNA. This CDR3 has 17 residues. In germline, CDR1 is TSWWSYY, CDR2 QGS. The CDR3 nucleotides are TGTGCTCTTGGGGAACTAGGGCCTATTGGGGACACCGATAAACCCATCTTT. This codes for CALGELGPIGDTDKPIF.

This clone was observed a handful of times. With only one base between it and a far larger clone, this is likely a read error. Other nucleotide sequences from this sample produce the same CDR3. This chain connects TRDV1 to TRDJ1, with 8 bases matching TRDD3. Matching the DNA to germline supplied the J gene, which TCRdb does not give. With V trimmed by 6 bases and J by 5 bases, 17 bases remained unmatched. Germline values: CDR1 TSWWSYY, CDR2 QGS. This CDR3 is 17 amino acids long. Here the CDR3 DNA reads TGTGCTCTTGGCGTCCCTACAAACCTGGGGGACCTAGATAAACTCATCTTT. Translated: CALGVPTNLGDLDKLIF.

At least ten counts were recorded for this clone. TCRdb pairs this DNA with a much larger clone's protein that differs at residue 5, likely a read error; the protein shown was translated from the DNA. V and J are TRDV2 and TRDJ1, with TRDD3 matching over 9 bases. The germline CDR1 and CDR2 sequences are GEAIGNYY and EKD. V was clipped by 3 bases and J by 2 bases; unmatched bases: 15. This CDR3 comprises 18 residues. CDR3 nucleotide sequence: TGTGCCTGTGACGCCGTGGGAGTGCTGGGGGATGGGACCGATAAACTCATCTTT. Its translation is CACDAVGVLGDGTDKLIF.

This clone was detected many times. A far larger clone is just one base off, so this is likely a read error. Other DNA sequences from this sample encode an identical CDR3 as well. The CDR3 region is CAFAREGPGTDKLIF. The CDR3 DNA sequence: TGTGCCTTTGCCCGTGAGGGCCCTGGAACCGATAAACTCATCTTC. No J gene was assigned, while the V gene was called as TRDV3. Per germline, CDR1 TVYSNPD and CDR2 GDNSRS (reference sequence). The CDR3 length is 15 residues.